A single T cell receptor (beta chain) is shown here with its context. The cohort comprised adults aged roughly 18 to 90 years residing in some 24 US areas. Cohort 3 donors were reported recovered after two negative PCRs, clearance, or symptom resolution. The data were obtained in a study of blood T cell repertoires in COVID-19. The protocol was immunoSEQ multiplex PCR, while the TCRdb copy is restricted to in-frame clones and leaves out a portion. There are 150,000 to 200,000 clones in the sample; about 91% occur only once, and roughly 0.8% lies in the top ten. Germline CDR1 reads MGHRA; CDR2 reads YSYEKL. With 4 bases removed from V and 3 bases from J, the gap between germline ends came to 24 bases. The CDR3 covers 18 residues.

The chain combines TRBV4-1 with TRBJ1-1, with D perhaps matching TRBD1 (6 bases). The sequence derives from a woman aged 18-29 years who had recovered from COVID-19. The sequenced material came from PBMCs or T cells enriched from blood (not recorded which). The CDR3 DNA is TGCGCCAGCAGCCGTCAGCGACAGGAGGATCTCTCGTACACTGAAGCTTTCTTT. It codes for CASSRQRQEDLSYTEAFF.